These T cell receptor beta chains were read from a single sample in a study of blood T cell repertoires in COVID-19. Some clones are missing from TCRdb's copy, which holds only in-frame ones; the method was immunoSEQ multiplex PCR. Found here are about 250,000 clones, roughly 82% of them singletons; the top ten hold approximately 6.2%. The specimen was peripheral blood. These receptors were obtained from a woman of 80 years or more with COVID-19, enrolled during active disease. The CDR3 runs from the conserved cysteine through the conserved F or W. A D gene is named only where the DNA matches it firmly. Some rows mark clone size as missing; the rest say once, few, many or name a class of expanded clone.

CDR3 DNA	CDR3 protein	V gene	clone size	J gene	D gene
TGTGCCAGCAGCGTAGGGGGACAGGGCTCACCCCTCCACTTT	CASSVGGQGSPLHF	TRBV9	.	TRBJ1-6	TRBD1
TGTGCCAGTAGTTCTGGCCAGGGGGCAGTTTCACCCCTCCACTTT	CASSSGQGAVSPLHF	TRBV19	.	TRBJ1-6	TRBD1
TGTGCCAGCAGCAGGGGACAGGGGAGTTTCGGGGCCAACGTCCTGACTTTC	CASSRGQGSFGANVLTF	TRBV7-9	.	TRBJ2-6	TRBD1
TGCGCCAGCAGTCGTGCGGCGTACTCTGGGGCCAACGTCCTGACTTTC	CASSRAAYSGANVLTF	TRBV5-1	.	TRBJ2-6	.
TGTGCCAGTAGTCGGGACAGGCTTCCTCAGCCCCAGCATTTT	CASSRDRLPQPQHF	TRBV19	once	TRBJ1-5	TRBD1
TGTGCCAGCTCTGAGGTGAACACTGAAGCTTTCTTT	CASSEVNTEAFF	TRBV3-1/TRBV3-2	.	TRBJ1-1	.
TGCGCCAGCAGCTTGGCCACGGCAGGGTCGGGCTACACCTTC	CASSLATAGSGYTF	TRBV5-1	.	TRBJ1-2	.
TGTGCCAGCAGCCAAGCAGTGAACACTGAAGCTTTCTTT	CASSQAVNTEAFF	TRBV3-1/TRBV3-2	once	TRBJ1-1	.
TGTGCCAGCAGTATAACGACACTTACGAACACCGGGGAGCTGTTTTTT	CASSITTLTNTGELFF	TRBV28	.	TRBJ2-2	.
TGTGCCACCAGTGATTCGGGACGGGGACAGGGGAATCAGCCCCAGCATTTT	CATSDSGRGQGNQPQHF	TRBV24-1	.	TRBJ1-5	TRBD1
TGTGCCAGCAGCCCATCTAGCGGGGGGGCACATGAGCAGTTCTTC	CASSPSSGGAHEQFF	TRBV5-4	.	TRBJ2-1	TRBD2
TGCGCCAGCAGTGAAACAGGTGTAAGCGTTGGCTACACCTTC	CASSETGVSVGYTF	TRBV10-1	.	TRBJ1-2	.
TGTGCCACCAGTGATGTGGCCGGGACTGGCACAGATACGCAGTATTTT	CATSDVAGTGTDTQYF	TRBV24-1	.	TRBJ2-3	.
TGTGCCAGCAGCCGAACAGGGGGAGCGACTGAAGCTTTCTTT	CASSRTGGATEAFF	TRBV13	.	TRBJ1-1	TRBD1
TGTGCCAGCAGTGGGCAGGGCCTTAACTATGGCTACACCTTC	CASSGQGLNYGYTF	TRBV2	few	TRBJ1-2	.
TGTGCCAGCACGCTAGCGGGGGGGCCCCAAGAGACCCAGTACTTC	CASTLAGGPQETQYF	TRBV2	.	TRBJ2-5	TRBD2
TGTGCCAGCAGTTTCGGGGGGTATCAAGGCTATGGCTACACCTTC	CASSFGGYQGYGYTF	TRBV27	.	TRBJ1-2	.